One sample yielded the 2 T cell receptor beta chains listed below, sequenced in a study of cytomegalovirus exposure and HLA in healthy donors. Primers: 60 Vbeta forward and 13 Jbeta reverse. Sequencing was performed with immunoSEQ multiplex PCR; in TCRdb, only in-frame clones are kept and a portion is missing. The data hold about 140,000 clones, with around 82% observed a single time. The sequencing sample was made of PBMCs. The receptors shown here come from a man aged 50 or older in good health and CMV-seronegative.

The chain uses TRBV27 and TRBJ2-5; maybe TRBD1 (6 bases). Trimming removed 6 bases from V and 0 bases from J, with 17 bases in between. Germline CDR1 MNHEY, CDR2 SMNVEV (reference sequence). There are 16 residues in the CDR3. CDR3 sequence: CASRVSTGPYQETQYF. The CDR3 DNA follows: TGTGCCAGCAGAGTTTCGACAGGACCGTACCAAGAGACCCAGTACTTC.

The chain couples TRBV5-1 to TRBJ2-2; 7 positions agree with TRBD1. Trimming cost V 0 bases and J 4 bases; bases outside gene matches: 12. CDR1 is SGHRS, CDR2 YFSETQ, per germline. This CDR3 contains 18 residues. The CDR3 region is CASSLGQGGLRGTGELFF. The CDR3 coding sequence is TGCGCCAGCAGCTTGGGACAGGGCGGTCTTCGGGGCACCGGGGAGCTGTTTTTT.